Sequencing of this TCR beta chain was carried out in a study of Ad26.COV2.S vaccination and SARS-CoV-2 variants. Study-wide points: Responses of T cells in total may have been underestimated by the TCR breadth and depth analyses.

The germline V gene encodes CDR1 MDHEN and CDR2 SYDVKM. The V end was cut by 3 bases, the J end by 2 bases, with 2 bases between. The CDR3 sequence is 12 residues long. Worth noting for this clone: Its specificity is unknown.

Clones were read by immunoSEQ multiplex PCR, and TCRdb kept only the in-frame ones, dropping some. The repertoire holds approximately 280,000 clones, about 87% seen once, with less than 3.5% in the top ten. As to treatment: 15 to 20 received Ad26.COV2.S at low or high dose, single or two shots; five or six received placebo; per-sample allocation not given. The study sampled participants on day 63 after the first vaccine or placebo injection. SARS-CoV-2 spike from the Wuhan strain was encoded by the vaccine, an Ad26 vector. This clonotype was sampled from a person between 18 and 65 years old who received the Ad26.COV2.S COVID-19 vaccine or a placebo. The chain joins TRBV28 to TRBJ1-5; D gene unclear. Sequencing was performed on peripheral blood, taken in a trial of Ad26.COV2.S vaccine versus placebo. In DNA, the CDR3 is TGTGCCAGCAGTTTTGGCAATCAGCCCCAGCATTTT. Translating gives CASSFGNQPQHF. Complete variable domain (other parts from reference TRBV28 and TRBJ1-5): DVKVTQSSRYLVKRTGEKVFLECVQDMDHENMFWYRQDPGLGLRLIYFSYDVKMKEKGDIPEGYSVSREKKERFSLILESASTNQTSMYLCASSFGNQPQHFGDGTRLSIL.